These 2 T cell receptor beta chains share one sample of origin, sequenced in a study of control samples from healthy donors and cancer patients. Measured with immunoSEQ multiplex PCR; TCRdb has only the in-frame clones, and not every one. This table has about 140,000 clones, about nine tenths appearing once. Sequenced material: blood. The receptors originated from a man aged 25-40 years in good health.

The chain joins TRBV5-1 to TRBJ2-1, with TRBD2 matching over 10 bases. CDR1 is SGHRS and CDR2 is YFSETQ in the germline V gene. Unmatched junction bases numbered 5, after V lost 2 bases and J lost 6 bases. The CDR3 consists of 15 residues. The CDR3, as DNA: TGCGCCAGCAGCTTAAGGCTAGCGGGAGTCAATGAGCAGTTCTTC. Its translation is CASSLRLAGVNEQFF.

The V and J genes are TRBV7-2 and TRBJ2-1; TRBD2 agrees at 9 bases. Germline trimming cut 5 bases from V and 9 bases from J; bases unmatched to any gene: 11. CDR3 length equals 15 residues. Germline lookup yields CDR1 SGHTA and CDR2 FQGNSA. Here the CDR3 DNA reads TGTGCCAGCAGCCCGCGCTCTAGCGGGATTGGTGAGCAGTTCTTC. Translation gives CASSPRSSGIGEQFF.